What follows is one T cell receptor beta chain and its context. The CDR3 is made up of 18 amino acids. Germline lookup yields CDR1 SGDLS and CDR2 YYNGEE. V shed 4 bases and J 1 base; nucleotides not matched to a gene: 10. Original handling: Counts of nucleated cells, estimated from reference gene primer amplification, were obtained. Clones were sequenced by immunoSEQ multiplex PCR, and TCRdb holds only the in-frame ones, with some missing. The DNA gave D and trimming, while V, J and clone size come from that table. The sample records 120,000 or so clones, around 85% being singletons. This record comes from a study of blood T cell repertoires in COVID-19. As for the study in general: There were acute and convalescent COVID-19 samples, and they came from the United States, Italy and Spain. Sample material is recorded as cDNA or gDNA derived from T cells, B-cell-depleted T cells, or PBMCs.

During active infection, Seattle patients enrolled and were then monitored through disease. The chain is built from TRBV9 and TRBJ2-7; 14 bases agree with TRBD2. The TCR was taken from a man aged 30 to 39 with COVID-19, enrolled during active disease. Input material: peripheral blood. Written as DNA, the CDR3 is TGTGCCAGCAGCCCGACTAGCGGGAGGGATCTGGGTTCCTACGAGCAGTACTTC. It specifies CASSPTSGRDLGSYEQYF.